This T cell receptor (beta chain) was captured by sequencing in a study of OX40 agonist ivuxolimab in advanced cancers. Study-level background: Patients were under 90% male with ages about 23 to 90, mean around 61.

This CDR3 has 15 residues. The germline V gene encodes CDR1 LGHNA and CDR2 YSLEER. V was pared by 0 bases and J by 4 bases, with 12 bases between. TCRdb keeps only in-frame clones here, not all; method: immunoSEQ multiplex PCR. The repertoire holds about 12,000 clones, less than 80% seen once, with 26% in the top ten. V is TRBV4-3 and J is TRBJ1-2, with D perhaps TRBD1 (5 bases). This clonotype was sampled from an adult with an advanced solid tumor such as melanoma, head and neck, liver or kidney cancer. The material sequenced was CD4+ or CD8+ T cells sorted from blood, taken in a trial of the OX40 agonist ivuxolimab. The CDR3 sequence: CASSQDESDTYGYTF. CDR3 DNA: TGCGCCAGCAGCCAAGACGAATCGGACACCTATGGCTACACCTTC.